This T cell receptor (beta chain) is drawn from a study of cytomegalovirus exposure and HLA in healthy donors. Study-wide results and limits: Later analysis identified a missense DCLRE1C variant that was linked to TCR beta V- and J-gene trimming. Many donors carried some public TCRs, although rarity characterized most TCR sequences. A prior analysis recorded that most TCR beta V segments were productive about 87% or about 30% of the time.

Germline V gives CDR1 MNHEY, CDR2 SVGAGI. This CDR3 is built from 14 residues. J lost 5 bases, V lost 6 bases, and 5 bases had no gene match. This clone came up a few times. As yet, its antigen is unknown. Primers for the PCR totalled 60 Vbeta and 13 Jbeta. TCRdb's table, derived via immunoSEQ multiplex PCR, lists solely in-frame clones and lacks some. The sample has fewer than 200,000 clones, approximately 78% seen once. This sequence was found in a woman younger than 30 in good health and CMV-seronegative. Sequences were obtained from PBMCs. The chain has TRBV6-5 and TRBJ2-7, with 12 bases fitting TRBD2. This chain's CDR3 is CASRLTSGSNEQYF. The DNA for the CDR3 is TGTGCCAGCAGGCTGACTAGCGGGAGTAACGAGCAGTACTTC.